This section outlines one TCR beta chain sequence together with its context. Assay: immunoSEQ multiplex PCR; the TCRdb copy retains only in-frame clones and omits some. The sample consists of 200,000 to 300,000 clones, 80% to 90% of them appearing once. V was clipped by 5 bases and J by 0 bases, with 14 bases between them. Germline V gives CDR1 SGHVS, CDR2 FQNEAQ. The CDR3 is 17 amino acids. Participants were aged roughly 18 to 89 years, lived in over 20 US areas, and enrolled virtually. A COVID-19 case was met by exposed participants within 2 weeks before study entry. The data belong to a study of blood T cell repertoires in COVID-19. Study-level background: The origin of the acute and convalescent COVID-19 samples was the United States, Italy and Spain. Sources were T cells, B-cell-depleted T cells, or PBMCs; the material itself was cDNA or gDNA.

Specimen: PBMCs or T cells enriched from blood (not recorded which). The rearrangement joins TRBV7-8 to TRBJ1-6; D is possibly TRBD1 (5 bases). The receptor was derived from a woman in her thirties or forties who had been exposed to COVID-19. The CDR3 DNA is TGTGCCAGCAGCCCCATCGCAGGGCCCTCCTATAATTCACCCCTCCACTTT. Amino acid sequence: CASSPIAGPSYNSPLHF. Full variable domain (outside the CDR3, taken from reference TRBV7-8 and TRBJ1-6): GAGVSQSPRYKVAKRGQDVALRCDPISGHVSLFWYQQALGQGPEFLTYFQNEAQLDKSGLPSDRFFAERPEGSVSTLKIQRTQQEDSAVYLCASSPIAGPSYNSPLHFGNGTRLTVT.